The sequence of this T cell receptor (beta chain) was determined in a study of technical replicates of blood from a handful of donors. Repertoires were generated with immunoSEQ multiplex PCR, while TCRdb's copy carries only in-frame clones and drops some. Seen here are more than 65,000 clones, around 95% observed once, and the top ten hold roughly 0.36%. CDR3 length equals 17 residues. With 2 bases clipped from V and 0 bases from J, the junction kept 11 bases outside the gene matches. CDR1 is GTSNPN, CDR2 SVGIG, per germline (reference sequence). The clonotype was recovered from a human donor in good health. Material for sequencing was T cells isolated from PBMCs. The chain couples TRBV30 to TRBJ2-7; 9 bases are a match to TRBD2. CDR3 nucleotide sequence: TGTGCCTGGAGTCTATCCATGACTAGCGGAACCTCCTACGAGCAGTACTTC. The encoded protein is CAWSLSMTSGTSYEQYF.